The clone carrying this TCR beta chain was counted only a few times. The antigen is undetermined. The library protocol tagged individual cDNA molecules with unique molecular identifiers. TCRdb re-called the 5' RACE reads with MiXCR, one entry per CDR3 protein. The table has around 26,000 distinct CDR3 sequences, nearly 5% seen once; the top ten hold 5% to 7.5%. This record comes from a study of early T cells in non-severe SARS-CoV-2 infection. Study observations and caveats: The study's VDJdb matching favored anti-spike CD8 responses and missed private and CD4 specificities.

V dropped 2 bases and J dropped 4 bases, with 11 bases sitting between them. Germline V gene lookup returns CDR1 LNHDA and CDR2 SQIVND (reference sequence). The CDR3 loop spans 14 amino acids. Sequenced input: whole blood. V and J are TRBV19 and TRBJ2-5; tentatively, D is TRBD1 (6 bases). This clonotype was sampled from an adult who was a healthcare worker with PCR-confirmed SARS-CoV-2 infection or an uninfected control (not recorded which). CDR3 in DNA: TGTGCCAGTAGTATACAGGGGAGTTTAGAGACCCAGTACTTC. As protein: CASSIQGSLETQYF.